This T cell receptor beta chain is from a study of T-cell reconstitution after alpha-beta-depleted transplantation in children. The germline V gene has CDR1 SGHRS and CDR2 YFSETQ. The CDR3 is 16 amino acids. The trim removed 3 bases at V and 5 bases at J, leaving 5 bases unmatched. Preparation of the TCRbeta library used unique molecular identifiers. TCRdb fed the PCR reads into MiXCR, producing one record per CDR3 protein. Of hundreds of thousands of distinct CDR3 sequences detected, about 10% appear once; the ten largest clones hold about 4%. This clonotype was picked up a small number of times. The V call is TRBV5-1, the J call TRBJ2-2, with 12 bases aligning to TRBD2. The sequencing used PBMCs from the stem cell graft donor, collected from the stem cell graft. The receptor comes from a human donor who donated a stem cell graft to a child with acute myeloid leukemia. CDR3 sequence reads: CASSSGLAGRTGELFF. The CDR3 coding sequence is TGCGCCAGCAGCTCAGGACTAGCGGGAAGGACCGGGGAGCTGTTTTTT.